The 7 T cell receptor beta chains given below trace back to one sample, sequenced in a study of blood T cell repertoires in COVID-19. Clones were sequenced by immunoSEQ multiplex PCR, and TCRdb holds only the in-frame ones, with some missing. Counted here are roughly 94,000 clones, around 83% occurring once; the ten biggest clones make up roughly 25%. The sequencing input was peripheral blood. These receptors all come from a man aged 60-69 years with acute or convalescent COVID-19.

This clone was recorded once. J is TRBJ2-6 and V is TRBV2; the D is unclear. Looked up from germline, CDR1 is SNHLY and CDR2 is FYNNEI. Trimming removed 4 bases from V and 0 bases from J, with 13 bases in between. CDR3 length equals 17 residues. CDR3 residues: CASSGWSSVSGANVLTF. In nucleotides, the CDR3 is TGTGCCAGCAGTGGATGGTCATCAGTCTCTGGGGCCAACGTCCTGACTTTC.

The chain combines TRBV2 with TRBJ2-1; 9 bases are a match to TRBD2. Germline trimming cut 3 bases from V and 8 bases from J; bases unmatched to any gene: 5. The germline V gene encodes CDR1 SNHLY and CDR2 FYNNEI. The CDR3 length is 14 residues. The CDR3 is CASSDSGGQDEQFF. DNA for the CDR3: TGTGCCAGCAGTGATAGCGGGGGTCAGGATGAGCAGTTCTTC.

The V and J genes are TRBV9 and TRBJ2-2; tentatively, D is TRBD2 (5 bases). The CDR3 is 16 residues long. Germline-derived CDR1 and CDR2 are SGDLS and YYNGEE. V lost 0 bases, J lost 5 bases, and 14 bases lay in between. CDR3 amino acids: CASSVGGVGWTGELFF. The CDR3 DNA is TGTGCCAGCAGCGTAGGGGGAGTCGGTTGGACCGGGGAGCTGTTTTTT.

The table lists this clone with a few counts. V gene TRBV5-1 combines with J gene TRBJ1-5, with 10 positions matching TRBD1. The CDR3 length is 15 residues. The germline V gene encodes CDR1 SGHRS and CDR2 YFSETQ. J was trimmed by 4 bases and V by 4 bases; bases with no gene match: 5. Here the CDR3 DNA reads TGCGCCAGCAGCATCGGGACAGGGGCAAATCAGCCCCAGCATTTT. It encodes CASSIGTGANQPQHF.

This clone was counted between two and nine times. The J gene is TRBJ2-5, the V gene TRBV6-5; 7 bases line up with TRBD1. CDR1 MNHEY and CDR2 SVGAGI come from the germline V gene. The V segment lost 7 bases and the J segment 2 bases; nucleotides outside the gene matches: 10. CDR3 length equals 15 residues. In DNA, the CDR3 is TGTGCCAGCAAAAGAGGACAGGTCTTTCAAGAGACCCAGTACTTC. Encoded protein: CASKRGQVFQETQYF.

This clone ranks as medium-sized. The chain couples TRBV4-1 to TRBJ1-1; D remains ambiguous. V dropped 3 bases and J dropped 4 bases, with 12 bases sitting between them. This CDR3 has 14 residues. Germline-derived CDR1 and CDR2 are MGHRA and YSYEKL. The CDR3 DNA reads TGCGCCAGCAGCCACTCGACTGGAGGCACTGAAGCTTTCTTT. This codes for CASSHSTGGTEAFF.

The CDR3 loop reads CSASSRGVLHF. DNA of the CDR3: TGCAGTGCTAGTTCCCGAGGTGTCCTCCACTTT. The genes are TRBV20-1 and TRBJ1-6, with unresolved D. The CDR3 loop spans 11 amino acids. Between the trimmed V and J ends, which lost 3 bases and 15 bases, there was a span of 12 bases. Looked up from germline, CDR1 is DFQATT and CDR2 is SNEGSKA (reference sequence).